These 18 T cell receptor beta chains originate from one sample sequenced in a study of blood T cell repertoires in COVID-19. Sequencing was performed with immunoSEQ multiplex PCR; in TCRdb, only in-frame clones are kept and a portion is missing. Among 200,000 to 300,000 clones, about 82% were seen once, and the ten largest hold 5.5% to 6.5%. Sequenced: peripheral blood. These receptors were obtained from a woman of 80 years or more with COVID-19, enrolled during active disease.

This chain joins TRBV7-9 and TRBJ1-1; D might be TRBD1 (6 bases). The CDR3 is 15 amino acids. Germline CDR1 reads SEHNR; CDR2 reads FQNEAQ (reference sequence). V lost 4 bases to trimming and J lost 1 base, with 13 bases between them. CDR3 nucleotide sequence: TGTGCCAGCAGCTCCAACAGGGCAACGAACACTGAAGCTTTCTTT. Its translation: CASSSNRATNTEAFF.

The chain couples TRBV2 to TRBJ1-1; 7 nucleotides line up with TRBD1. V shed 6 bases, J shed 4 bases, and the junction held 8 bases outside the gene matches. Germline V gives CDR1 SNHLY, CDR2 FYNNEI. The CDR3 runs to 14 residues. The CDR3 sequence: CASRRQGSSTEAFF. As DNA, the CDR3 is TGTGCCAGCAGGCGACAGGGTAGTAGCACTGAAGCTTTCTTT.

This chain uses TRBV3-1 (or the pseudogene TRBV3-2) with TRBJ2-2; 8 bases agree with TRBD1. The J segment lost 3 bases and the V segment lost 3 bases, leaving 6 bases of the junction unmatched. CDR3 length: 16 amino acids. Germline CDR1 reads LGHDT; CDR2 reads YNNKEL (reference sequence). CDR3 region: CASSQSRGLDTGELFF. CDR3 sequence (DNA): TGTGCCAGCAGCCAGAGCAGGGGGCTAGACACCGGGGAGCTGTTTTTT.

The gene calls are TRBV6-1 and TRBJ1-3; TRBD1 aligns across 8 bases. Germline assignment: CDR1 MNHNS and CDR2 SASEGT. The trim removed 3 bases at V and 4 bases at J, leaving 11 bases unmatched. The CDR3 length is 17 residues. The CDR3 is CASSESPTGASGNTIYF. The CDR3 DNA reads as TGTGCCAGCAGTGAGTCCCCGACAGGGGCCTCAGGAAACACCATATATTTT.

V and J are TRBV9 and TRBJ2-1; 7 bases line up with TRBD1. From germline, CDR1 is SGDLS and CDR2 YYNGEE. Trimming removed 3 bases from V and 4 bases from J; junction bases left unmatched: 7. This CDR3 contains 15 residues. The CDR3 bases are TGTGCCAGCAGCGATCGGGGACAGACTTACAATGAGCAGTTCTTC. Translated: CASSDRGQTYNEQFF.

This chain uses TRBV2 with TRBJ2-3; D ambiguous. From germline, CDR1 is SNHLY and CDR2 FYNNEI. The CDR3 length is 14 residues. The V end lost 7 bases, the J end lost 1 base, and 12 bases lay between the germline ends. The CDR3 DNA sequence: TGTGCCAGCATACGTGAGTCCCGCACAGATACGCAGTATTTT. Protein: CASIRESRTDTQYF.

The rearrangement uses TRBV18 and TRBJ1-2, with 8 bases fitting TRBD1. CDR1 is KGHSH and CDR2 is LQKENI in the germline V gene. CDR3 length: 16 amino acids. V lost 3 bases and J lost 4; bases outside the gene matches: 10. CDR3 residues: CASSPNPRDRGYGYTF. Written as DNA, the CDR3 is TGTGCCAGCTCACCTAATCCGCGAGACAGGGGCTATGGCTACACCTTC. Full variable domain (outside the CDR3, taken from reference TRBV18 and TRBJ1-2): NAGVMQNPRHLVRRRGQEARLRCSPMKGHSHVYWYRQLPEEGLKFMVYLQKENIIDESGMPKERFSAEFPKEGPSILRIQQVVRGDSAAYFCASSPNPRDRGYGYTFGSGTRLTVV.

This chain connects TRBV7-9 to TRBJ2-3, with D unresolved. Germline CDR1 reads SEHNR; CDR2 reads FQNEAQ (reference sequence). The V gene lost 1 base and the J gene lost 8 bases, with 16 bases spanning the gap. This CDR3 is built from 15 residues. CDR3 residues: CASSLGSVELITQYF. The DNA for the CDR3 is TGTGCCAGCAGCTTAGGGTCGGTCGAGCTTATTACGCAGTATTTT.

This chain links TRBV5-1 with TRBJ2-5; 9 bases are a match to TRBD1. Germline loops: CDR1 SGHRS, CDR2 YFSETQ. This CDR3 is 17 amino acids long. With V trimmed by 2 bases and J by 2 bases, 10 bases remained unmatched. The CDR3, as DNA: TGCGCCAGCAGCTTAAGACCGGGACAGGGTGGGCAAGAGACCCAGTACTTC. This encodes CASSLRPGQGGQETQYF.

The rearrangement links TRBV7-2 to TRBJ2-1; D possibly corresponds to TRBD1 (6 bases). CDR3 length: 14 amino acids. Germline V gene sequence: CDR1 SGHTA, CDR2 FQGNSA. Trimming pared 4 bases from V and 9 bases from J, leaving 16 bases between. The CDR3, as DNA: TGTGCCAGCAGCTCTAAAGGGGGACATGCTGAGCAGTTCTTC. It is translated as CASSSKGGHAEQFF.

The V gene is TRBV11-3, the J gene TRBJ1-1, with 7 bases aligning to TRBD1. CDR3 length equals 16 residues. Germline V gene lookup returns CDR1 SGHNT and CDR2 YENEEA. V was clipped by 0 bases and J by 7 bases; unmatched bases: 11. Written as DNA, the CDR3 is TGTGCCAGCAGCTTAGATGGCAGAGGGGGCATCGTTGAAGCTTTCTTT. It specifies CASSLDGRGGIVEAFF. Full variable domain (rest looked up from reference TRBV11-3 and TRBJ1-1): EAGVVQSPRYKIIEKKQPVAFWCNPISGHNTLYWYLQNLGQGPELLIRYENEEAVDDSQLPKDRFSAERLKGVDSTLKIQPAELGDSAVYLCASSLDGRGGIVEAFFGQGTRLTVV.

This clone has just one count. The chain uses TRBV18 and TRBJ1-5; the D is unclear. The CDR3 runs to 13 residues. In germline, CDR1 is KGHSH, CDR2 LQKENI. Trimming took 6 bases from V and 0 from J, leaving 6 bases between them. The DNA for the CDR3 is TGTGCCAGCTCCCGAGGTAGCAATCAGCCCCAGCATTTT. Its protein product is CASSRGSNQPQHF. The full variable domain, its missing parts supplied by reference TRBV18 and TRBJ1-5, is NAGVMQNPRHLVRRRGQEARLRCSPMKGHSHVYWYRQLPEEGLKFMVYLQKENIIDESGMPKERFSAEFPKEGPSILRIQQVVRGDSAAYFCASSRGSNQPQHFGDGTRLSIL.

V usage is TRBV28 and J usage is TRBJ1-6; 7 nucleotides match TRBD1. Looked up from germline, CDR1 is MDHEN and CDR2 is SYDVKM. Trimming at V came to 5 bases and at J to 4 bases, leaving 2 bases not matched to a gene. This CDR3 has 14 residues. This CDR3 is CASSKGQYNSPLHF. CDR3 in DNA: TGTGCCAGCAGTAAGGGACAGTATAATTCACCCCTCCACTTT.

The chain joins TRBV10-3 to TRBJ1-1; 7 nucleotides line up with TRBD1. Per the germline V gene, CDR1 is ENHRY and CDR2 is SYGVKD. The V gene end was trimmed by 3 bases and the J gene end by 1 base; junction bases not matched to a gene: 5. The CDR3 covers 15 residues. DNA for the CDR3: TGTGCCATCAGTGAAGGAAGGGGGCGGAACACTGAAGCTTTCTTT. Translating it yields CAISEGRGRNTEAFF.

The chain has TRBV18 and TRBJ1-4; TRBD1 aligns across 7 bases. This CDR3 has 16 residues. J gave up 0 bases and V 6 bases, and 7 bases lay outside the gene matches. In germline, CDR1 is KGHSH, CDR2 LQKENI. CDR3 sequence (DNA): TGTGCCAGCTCGCAATCCACAGGGGCAACTAATGAAAAACTGTTTTTT. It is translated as CASSQSTGATNEKLFF.

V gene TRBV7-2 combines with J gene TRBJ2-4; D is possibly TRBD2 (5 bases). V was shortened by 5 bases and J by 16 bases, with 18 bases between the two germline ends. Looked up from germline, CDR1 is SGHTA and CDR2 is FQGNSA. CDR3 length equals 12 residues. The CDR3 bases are TGTGCCAGCAGCCTCAAACCGGGAATAAACTACTTC. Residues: CASSLKPGINYF.

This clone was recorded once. This CDR3 is CASSLFGTTYNEQFF. The CDR3 DNA sequence: TGTGCCAGCAGCTTGTTCGGGACTACCTACAATGAGCAGTTCTTC. The chain is built from TRBV5-6 and TRBJ2-1; 7 nucleotides line up with TRBD2. The V and J ends lost 1 base and 2 bases, in that order; junction bases with no gene match: 3. CDR3 length: 15 residues. CDR1 and CDR2 from the germline V gene are SGHDT and YYEEEE.

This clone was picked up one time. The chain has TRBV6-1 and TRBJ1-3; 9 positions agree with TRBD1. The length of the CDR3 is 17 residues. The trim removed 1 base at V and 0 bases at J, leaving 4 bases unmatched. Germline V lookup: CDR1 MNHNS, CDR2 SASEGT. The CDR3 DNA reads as TGTGCCAGCAGTGAAGGGGGACAGGGATTCTCTGGAAACACCATATATTTT. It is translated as CASSEGGQGFSGNTIYF.